These 26 T cell receptor beta chains were sequenced from one sample in a study of T cells in localized non-small cell lung cancer. The method was immunoSEQ multiplex PCR; TCRdb's version includes in-frame clones alone and lacks a portion of them. Of around 83,000 clones listed, around 80% were seen once; the top ten hold about 19%. Source: PBMCs, taken before any cancer treatment. The origin of the receptors is a man between 40 and 69 years old with stage II squamous cell lung carcinoma.

The chain combines TRBV19 with TRBJ2-6, with unresolved D. The CDR3 runs 14 residues. With 4 bases removed from V and 2 bases from J, the gap between germline ends came to 6 bases. CDR1 is LNHDA and CDR2 is SQIVND in the germline V gene (reference sequence). CDR3 in amino acids: CASSRKPGANVLTF. The DNA of the CDR3 is TGTGCCAGTAGTAGAAAGCCTGGGGCCAACGTCCTGACTTTC.

The V and J genes are TRBV29-1 and TRBJ2-2, with D maybe TRBD1 (6 bases). Germline V gene sequence: CDR1 SQVTM, CDR2 ANQGSEA. The CDR3 extends over 15 amino acids. V dropped 1 base and J dropped 3 bases, with 12 bases sitting between them. The CDR3 DNA reads TGCAGCGTTGAAGGCCCAGGGGTTTACACCGGGGAGCTGTTTTTT. Translating gives CSVEGPGVYTGELFF.

The V call is TRBV7-9, the J call TRBJ2-5; TRBD2 is a possible D gene (6 bases). The CDR3 consists of 14 residues. V was shortened by 5 bases and J by 4 bases, with 14 bases between the two germline ends. Germline CDR1 SEHNR, CDR2 FQNEAQ (reference sequence). The CDR3 sequence: CASSRGPSAETQYF. CDR3 nucleotide sequence: TGTGCCAGCAGCCGGGGACCTAGCGCAGAGACCCAGTACTTC.

J is TRBJ2-3 and V is TRBV14, with D tentatively TRBD2 (5 bases). CDR1 and CDR2 (germline): SGHDN, FVKESK. The CDR3 is made up of 16 amino acids. V was trimmed by 4 bases and J by 5 bases, leaving 19 bases between them. The CDR3 is CASSLSRVPPGDTQYF. CDR3 sequence (DNA): TGTGCCAGCAGCCTCTCGCGGGTCCCGCCGGGAGATACGCAGTATTTT. The full variable domain, completed using reference TRBV14 and TRBJ2-3, is EAGVTQFPSHSVIEKGQTVTLRCDPISGHDNLYWYRRVMGKEIKFLLHFVKESKQDESGMPNNRFLAERTGGTYSTLKVQPAELEDSGVYFCASSLSRVPPGDTQYFGPGTRLTVL.

This chain links TRBV28 with TRBJ2-7, with 8 nucleotides matching TRBD1. In germline, CDR1 is MDHEN, CDR2 SYDVKM. Trimming took 8 bases from V and 2 from J; bases not matched to a gene: 5. This CDR3 region has 13 residues. CDR3 in amino acids: CASRRTGTYEQYF. CDR3 nucleotide sequence: TGTGCCAGCCGCCGGACAGGGACCTACGAGCAGTACTTC.

The V gene is TRBV2, the J gene TRBJ2-7; maybe TRBD1 (5 bases). Germline V gives CDR1 SNHLY, CDR2 FYNNEI. CDR3 length: 12 amino acids. V was pared by 4 bases and J by 5 bases, with 9 bases between. The CDR3 is CASSVQGHEQYF. CDR3 DNA sequence: TGTGCCAGCAGTGTGCAGGGCCACGAGCAGTACTTC.

CDR3 amino acids: CASSVAGGPRRNEQFF. CDR3 sequence (DNA): TGTGCCAGCAGTGTAGCGGGAGGGCCCAGGAGGAATGAGCAGTTCTTC. The gene calls are TRBV7-3 and TRBJ2-1; 11 bases align to TRBD2. Looked up from germline, CDR1 is SGHTA and CDR2 is FQGTGA. CDR3 size: 16 residues. J was trimmed by 7 bases and V by 6 bases; bases with no gene match: 11.

The chain combines TRBV15 with TRBJ2-5; TRBD1 matches at 9 bases. This CDR3 is 15 amino acids long. V lost 3 bases and J lost 1; bases outside the gene matches: 3. CDR1 and CDR2 from the germline V gene are LNHNV and YYDKDF (reference sequence). The CDR3 reads CATSSHRGLQETQYF. The CDR3 DNA reads as TGTGCCACCAGCAGTCACAGGGGGCTCCAAGAGACCCAGTACTTC.

This chain joins TRBV6-6 and TRBJ2-7; no clear D gene. CDR1 is MNHNY and CDR2 is SVGAGI in the germline V gene (reference sequence). V was shortened by 4 bases and J by 5 bases, with 3 bases between the two germline ends. The CDR3 consists of 10 residues. CDR3 in DNA: TGTGCCAGCAGTTCGCACGAGCAGTACTTC. The encoded protein is CASSSHEQYF.

This rearrangement joins TRBV28 to TRBJ2-6, with D perhaps matching TRBD2 (7 bases). There are 16 residues in the CDR3. Germline-derived CDR1 and CDR2 are MDHEN and SYDVKM. Deletions cut 3 bases from V and 2 bases from J, with 11 bases between. The CDR3 coding sequence is TGTGCCAGCAGTTTCTCGGGGGGCGCTGGGGCCAACGTCCTGACTTTC. Amino acid sequence: CASSFSGGAGANVLTF.

This chain links TRBV18 with TRBJ2-7; no reliable D call. This CDR3 is built from 19 residues. V lost 3 bases and J lost 5, with 29 bases in between. Germline CDR1 and CDR2: KGHSH and LQKENI. CDR3 nucleotide sequence: TGTGCCAGCTCACCTATTAGCCCCCTAAAGGGCAGATTCCTCGACGAGCAGTACTTC. Protein sequence: CASSPISPLKGRFLDEQYF.

The rearrangement uses TRBV7-3 and TRBJ1-1, with D possibly TRBD1 on 5 matching bases. V lost 5 bases and J lost 3, with 16 bases in between. The CDR3 sequence is 15 residues long. Germline-derived CDR1 and CDR2 are SGHTA and FQGTGA. The CDR3 sequence is CASSPDGGIHTEAFF. The CDR3 nucleotides are TGTGCCAGCAGCCCAGACGGGGGGATTCACACTGAAGCTTTCTTT.

In nucleotides, the CDR3 is TGTGCCACCGGGGAGAGGGGCCCAGATACGCAGTATTTT. Amino acids: CATGERGPDTQYF. This chain connects TRBV7-8 to TRBJ2-3, with D perhaps assigned TRBD1 or TRBD2 (5 bases each). The CDR3 has 13 residues. The germline V gene has CDR1 SGHVS and CDR2 FQNEAQ. Trimming removed 10 bases from V and 4 bases from J, with 15 bases in between.

The chain combines TRBV27 with TRBJ2-1; 7 nucleotides match TRBD2. CDR1 is MNHEY, CDR2 SMNVEV, per germline (reference sequence). The CDR3 spans 14 residues. The trim removed 2 bases at V and 4 bases at J, leaving 2 bases unmatched. CDR3 nucleotides: TGTGCCAGCAGTTTAAGCGGGGCTTACAATGAGCAGTTCTTC. As protein: CASSLSGAYNEQFF.

The chain carries TRBV5-1 and TRBJ2-7, with TRBD1 identical over 7 bases. V gave up 0 bases and J gave up 6 bases; unmatched junction bases: 9. CDR1 and CDR2 from the germline V gene are SGHRS and YFSETQ. The CDR3 has 15 residues. CDR3 sequence: CASSLASGTASEQYF. The CDR3 DNA reads as TGCGCCAGCAGCTTGGCCTCCGGGACAGCATCCGAGCAGTACTTC.

The rearrangement joins TRBV6-5 to TRBJ2-7, with TRBD2 matching over 7 bases. Germline CDR1 is MNHEY and CDR2 is SVGAGI. Trimming at V came to 0 bases and at J to 0 bases, leaving 5 bases not matched to a gene. CDR3 length: 16 amino acids. CDR3 nucleotide sequence: TGTGCCAGCAGTTACTCTCCAGCGGGAATCTCCTACGAGCAGTACTTC. The encoded protein is CASSYSPAGISYEQYF.

This clone occurred a few times. The chain couples TRBV7-9 to TRBJ2-2, with 7 bases matching TRBD1. This CDR3 comprises 18 residues. V shed 4 bases, J shed 0 bases, and the junction held 11 bases outside the gene matches. Germline-derived CDR1 and CDR2 are SEHNR and FQNEAQ (reference sequence). CDR3 sequence reads: CASSSRQGVGANTGELFF. The CDR3 nucleotides are TGTGCCAGCAGCTCTCGACAGGGTGTAGGGGCGAACACCGGGGAGCTGTTTTTT.

The V and J genes are TRBV4-1 and TRBJ1-2; no firm D call. V lost 1 base and J lost 8, with 11 bases in between. The CDR3 has 13 amino acids. CDR1 MGHRA and CDR2 YSYEKL come from the germline V gene. The CDR3 protein is CASSQVGELGYTF. The DNA of the CDR3 is TGCGCCAGCAGCCAAGTCGGGGAGTTGGGCTACACCTTC.

This chain joins TRBV27 and TRBJ2-1; 8 bases align to TRBD1. In germline, CDR1 is MNHEY, CDR2 SMNVEV (reference sequence). The CDR3 consists of 14 residues. The junction had 8 bases not matched to a gene; V was cut back by 5 bases and J by 8 bases. CDR3 protein: CASSPGTGGDEQFF. CDR3 DNA sequence: TGTGCCAGCAGTCCCGGGACAGGCGGGGATGAGCAGTTCTTC.

The CDR3 region is CASSPQYGANLGTEAFF. The CDR3 nucleotides read TGTGCCAGCAGCCCCCAATATGGGGCAAATCTGGGAACTGAAGCTTTCTTT. The chain carries TRBV14 and TRBJ1-1; possibly TRBD1 for D (5 bases). Trimming removed 4 bases from V and 5 bases from J, with 23 bases in between. CDR3 size: 17 residues. Germline lookup yields CDR1 SGHDN and CDR2 FVKESK. Looking up the rest from reference TRBV14 and TRBJ1-1 gives the full variable domain: EAGVTQFPSHSVIEKGQTVTLRCDPISGHDNLYWYRRVMGKEIKFLLHFVKESKQDESGMPNNRFLAERTGGTYSTLKVQPAELEDSGVYFCASSPQYGANLGTEAFFGQGTRLTVV.

The chain links TRBV4-1 to TRBJ2-7; D is perhaps TRBD1 or TRBD2 (5 bases each). CDR3 size: 14 residues. Germline assignment: CDR1 MGHRA and CDR2 YSYEKL. Trimming took 0 bases from V and 1 from J, leaving 7 bases between them. The CDR3 DNA is TGCGCCAGCAGCCAAGACGAGGGGTCCTACGAGCAGTACTTC. Translating gives CASSQDEGSYEQYF.

V usage is TRBV19 and J usage is TRBJ1-1, with 10 bases identical to TRBD1. V lost 4 bases to trimming and J lost 0 bases; unmatched junction nucleotides: 8. CDR1 and CDR2 (germline): LNHDA, SQIVND (reference sequence). The CDR3 loop spans 17 amino acids. This CDR3 reads CASSKGDRGLLNTEAFF. The CDR3 nucleotides read TGTGCCAGTAGTAAGGGTGACAGGGGGCTCTTGAACACTGAAGCTTTCTTT. Based on the CDR3 plus reference TRBV19 and TRBJ1-1, the full variable domain is DGGITQSPKYLFRKEGQNVTLSCEQNLNHDAMYWYRQDPGQGLRLIYYSQIVNDFQKGDIAEGYSVSREKKESFPLTVTSAQKNPTAFYLCASSKGDRGLLNTEAFFGQGTRLTVV.

This rearrangement joins TRBV25-1 to TRBJ1-4; 10 bases agree with TRBD1. This CDR3 has 16 amino acids. Germline CDR1 and CDR2: MGHDK and SYGVNS. V was clipped by 0 bases and J by 6 bases; unmatched bases: 4. CDR3 amino acids: CASSEYRQGAYEKLFF. In DNA, the CDR3 is TGTGCCAGCAGTGAATATCGACAGGGGGCCTATGAAAAACTGTTTTTT.

The genes are TRBV28 and TRBJ2-7; D is unclear. The CDR3 length is 14 residues. Germline V gives CDR1 MDHEN, CDR2 SYDVKM. The V end was cut by 2 bases, the J end by 5 bases, with 13 bases between. CDR3 loop: CASSLTGFKNEQYF. CDR3 nucleotide sequence: TGTGCCAGCAGTTTAACCGGGTTTAAAAACGAGCAGTACTTC.

J is TRBJ2-1 and V is TRBV11-3; tentative D call: TRBD2 (6 bases). The CDR3 loop spans 16 amino acids. Per germline, CDR1 SGHNT and CDR2 YENEEA. Trimming removed 0 bases from V and 2 bases from J, with 11 bases in between. Here the CDR3 DNA reads TGTGCCAGCAGCTTAGATGCGGGGTCAACCTACAATGAGCAGTTCTTC. Translation: CASSLDAGSTYNEQFF.

This clone was detected a few times. The chain is built from TRBV4-2 and TRBJ2-2; D possibly corresponds to TRBD2 (6 bases). Germline CDR1 is LGHNA and CDR2 is YNFKEQ. This CDR3 contains 15 residues. The V end was cut by 5 bases, the J end by 5 bases, with 15 bases between. The CDR3 loop is CASSARRVATGELFF. CDR3 nucleotides: TGTGCCAGCAGCGCCCGGAGGGTAGCGACCGGGGAGCTGTTTTTT.